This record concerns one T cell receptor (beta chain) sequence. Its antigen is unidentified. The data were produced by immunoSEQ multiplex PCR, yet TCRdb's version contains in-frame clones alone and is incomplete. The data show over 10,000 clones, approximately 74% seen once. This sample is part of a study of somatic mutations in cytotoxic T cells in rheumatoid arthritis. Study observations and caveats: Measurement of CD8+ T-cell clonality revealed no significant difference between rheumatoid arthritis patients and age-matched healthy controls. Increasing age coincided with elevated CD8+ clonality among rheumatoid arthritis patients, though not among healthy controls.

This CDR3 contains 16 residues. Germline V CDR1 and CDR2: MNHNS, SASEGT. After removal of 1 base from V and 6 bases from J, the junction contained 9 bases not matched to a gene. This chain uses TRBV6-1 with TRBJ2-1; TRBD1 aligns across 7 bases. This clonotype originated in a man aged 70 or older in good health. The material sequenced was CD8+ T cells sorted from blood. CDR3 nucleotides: TGTGCCAGCAGTGAAGAGGACGGGGCAGGGGGCAATGAGCAGTTCTTC. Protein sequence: CASSEEDGAGGNEQFF.